The clone carrying this TCR beta chain was found many times. Its antigen remains unidentified. J was trimmed by 7 bases and V by 2 bases; bases with no gene match: 10. Germline V lookup: CDR1 MNHNS, CDR2 SASEGT. The length of the CDR3 is 17 residues. This entry is derived from a study of early T cells in non-severe SARS-CoV-2 infection. As for the study in general: The sequenced material was bulk RNA from unsorted whole blood, and its chains were unpaired. General study results and limits: Private and CD4 specificities were missed by VDJdb matching, skewed to anti-spike CD8.

In the library, individual cDNA molecules carried attached unique molecular identifiers. TCRdb ran MiXCR on the 5' RACE reads and lists one entry per CDR3 protein. The sample has some 50,000 distinct CDR3 sequences, about 9.3% seen once. The TCR originated in an adult who was a healthcare worker with PCR-confirmed SARS-CoV-2 infection or an uninfected control (not recorded which). The sample comprised whole blood. The V call is TRBV6-1, the J call TRBJ1-5; 11 bases are shared with TRBD1. The CDR3 loop reads CASSEYTGTGGSQPQHF. In nucleotides, the CDR3 is TGTGCCAGCAGTGAATACACCGGGACAGGGGGTAGCCAGCCCCAGCATTTT.